The rows below give T cell receptor beta chains drawn from one sample of a study of control samples from healthy donors and cancer patients. TCRdb's copy holds only in-frame clones and misses some; the assay was immunoSEQ multiplex PCR. In the table there are 70,000 to 85,000 clones, 91% of which are singletons. The sequenced sample was blood. The receptors were sampled from a man in his fifties in good health. The CDR3 runs from the conserved cysteine through the conserved F or W. The order of the fields is D gene, CDR3 length, V gene, clone size, J gene, CDR3 DNA, CDR3 protein. D genes are given only for firm matches. The size of a clone is reported for some rows only, either as once, few or many, or as a class for expanded clones.

>-|15|TRBV7-9|-|TRBJ1-4
TGTGCCTCGGCAGAAAGTAGTGCAACTAATGAAAAACTGTTTTTT
CASAESSATNEKLFF
>TRBD2|16|TRBV11-1|-|TRBJ2-3
TGTGCCAGCAGCTTAGCGTTGGGCGGGGGGGTAGATACGCAGTATTTT
CASSLALGGGVDTQYF
>-|12|TRBV9|-|TRBJ1-1
TGTGCCAGCGAAGTCATGAACACTGAAGCTTTCTTT
CASEVMNTEAFF
>TRBD1|14|TRBV24-1|once|TRBJ2-7
TGTGCCACCAGTGATCCGGACAGGGCCTACGAGCAGTACTTC
CATSDPDRAYEQYF
>-|14|TRBV19|once|TRBJ1-1
TGTGCCAGTAGTATACTAGGAATGAACACTGAAGCTTTCTTT
CASSILGMNTEAFF
>-|13|TRBV6-1|-|TRBJ1-4
TGTGCCAGTTTAGGGTCTTTTAATGAAAAACTGTTTTTT
CASLGSFNEKLFF
>-|11|TRBV2|-|TRBJ1-2
TGTGCCAGCAGTGAAGACCGTTCCGGCACCTTC
CASSEDRSGTF
>TRBD1|14|TRBV10-1|-|TRBJ1-1
TGCGCCAGCAGTAAGGACAGGGGGAACACTGAAGCTTTCTTT
CASSKDRGNTEAFF
>TRBD1|17|TRBV7-6|once|TRBJ1-5
TGTGCCAGCAGCTTAGAGGAAGGGGGCCGGAGCAATCAGCCCCAGCATTTT
CASSLEEGGRSNQPQHF
>-|15|TRBV7-6|-|TRBJ2-3
TGTGCCAGCAGCTTAGGCCCTAGCGTCACAGATACGCAGTATTTT
CASSLGPSVTDTQYF
>TRBD1|17|TRBV5-1|-|TRBJ1-2
TGCGCCAGCAGCCTTTTAATTCCGGGACAGGGGGCTGGTGGCTACACCTTC
CASSLLIPGQGAGGYTF
>-|13|TRBV7-9|once|TRBJ1-2
TGTGCCAGCAGCTTAGCCGAGAGCTATGGCTACACCTTC
CASSLAESYGYTF
>-|15|TRBV5-6|-|TRBJ2-3
TGTGCCAGCAGCTTGGGGGGGTACTTCACAGATACGCAGTATTTT
CASSLGGYFTDTQYF
>-|14|TRBV15|-|TRBJ1-2
TGTGCCACCGCCTCCCAGAGTCAGTTTTATGGCTACACCTTC
CATASQSQFYGYTF
>-|13|TRBV5-5|-|TRBJ1-1
TGTGCCAGCAGCTTGTATAGGAACACTGAAGCTTTCTTT
CASSLYRNTEAFF
>-|13|TRBV12-5|-|TRBJ1-2
TGTGCTAGTGGTCTAGGACAGAACTATGGCTACACCTTC
CASGLGQNYGYTF
>TRBD1|15|TRBV7-9|once|TRBJ1-3
TGTGCCAGCAGCCCAGACAGGGGTCGGGGAAACACCATATATTTT
CASSPDRGRGNTIYF
>TRBD1|15|TRBV6-2/TRBV6-3|-|TRBJ2-3
TGTGCCAGCAGTCAACAGGGGGCGGGCACAGATACGCAGTATTTT
CASSQQGAGTDTQYF
>-|14|TRBV4-1|-|TRBJ2-7
TGCGCCAGCAGCCAAGAAGGACAGCAGGACGAGCAGTACTTC
CASSQEGQQDEQYF
>TRBD1|16|TRBV27|-|TRBJ1-1
TGTGCCAGCAGGGTTGCAGGGGGTTGGGGAAACACTGAAGCTTTCTTT
CASRVAGGWGNTEAFF
>TRBD1|17|TRBV10-3|-|TRBJ1-1
TGTGCCATCACCTCACGACAGGGGGCGTTGAAAGGCACTGAAGCTTTCTTT
CAITSRQGALKGTEAFF
>-|13|TRBV9|-|TRBJ2-2
TGTGCCAGCAGCGTAGGGACGACCGGGGAGCTGTTTTTT
CASSVGTTGELFF
>TRBD2|16|TRBV14|-|TRBJ2-6
TGTGCCAGCAGCCAAGCCTCGGGGGGAATAGTCAACGTCCTGACTTTC
CASSQASGGIVNVLTF
>-|13|TRBV2|once|TRBJ1-1
TGTGCCACCACATTCCAGGGTGGCACTGAAGCTTTCTTT
CATTFQGGTEAFF
>TRBD2|15|TRBV7-9|-|TRBJ2-3
TGTGCCAGCAGCTTAAGCGGGGGGATGACAGATACGCAGTATTTT
CASSLSGGMTDTQYF
>-|15|TRBV7-2|-|TRBJ1-4
TGTGCCAGCGCACGAAACGGCGCGCCCAATGAAAAACTGTTTTTT
CASARNGAPNEKLFF
>TRBD2|17|TRBV2|-|TRBJ2-7
TGTGCCAGCAGGGCCCGTGGGGGTGGACTAGCGGGGAACGAGCAGTACTTC
CASRARGGGLAGNEQYF
>-|13|TRBV5-5|once|TRBJ2-1
TGTGCCAGCAGCTTGGACGCCAACAATGAGCAGTTCTTC
CASSLDANNEQFF
>-|16|TRBV9|-|TRBJ2-5
TGTGCCAGCAGCGTAGCTACAGGGTTGGTCCAAGAGACCCAGTACTTC
CASSVATGLVQETQYF
>TRBD2|14|TRBV4-1|-|TRBJ2-7
TGCGCCAGCAGCCACCCAGCGGGGGGTGGGGAGCAGTACTTC
CASSHPAGGGEQYF
>-|15|TRBV18|-|TRBJ1-4
TGTGCCAGCTCACCCGAGGCAGTTGCTAATGAAAAACTGTTTTTT
CASSPEAVANEKLFF
>-|16|TRBV5-1|-|TRBJ1-6
TGCGCCAGCAGCTTGGTTACAGCCTCCTATAATTCACCCCTCCACTTT
CASSLVTASYNSPLHF
>-|13|TRBV29-1|-|TRBJ1-1
TGCAGCGTAGGAGAGACCACTAACACTGAAGCTTTCTTT
CSVGETTNTEAFF
>TRBD1|14|TRBV6-5|-|TRBJ1-1
TGTGCCAGCAGTTCGGTACAGGGGTACACTGAAGCTTTCTTT
CASSSVQGYTEAFF
>-|15|TRBV9|-|TRBJ1-4
TGTGCCAGCAGCGTAGGGGGACTCGTCAATGAAAAACTGTTTTTT
CASSVGGLVNEKLFF
>-|16|TRBV10-1|-|TRBJ1-1
TGCGCCAGCAGTGACCAGGGAGGAGGGGCTGACACTGAAGCTTTCTTT
CASSDQGGGADTEAFF
>-|15|TRBV4-3|-|TRBJ2-2
TGCGCCAGCAGCCAAGGCGTCAGCGTCACCGGGGAGCTGTTTTTT
CASSQGVSVTGELFF
>-|13|TRBV7-9|-|TRBJ1-6
TGTGCCAGTGAGGAGGGAATTAATTCACCCCTCCACTTT
CASEEGINSPLHF
>-|12|TRBV2|-|TRBJ1-4
TGTGCCAGCAGACGTGAGTCCGAAAAACTGTTTTTT
CASRRESEKLFF
>-|15|TRBV6-4|-|TRBJ2-3
TGTGCCAGCAGTCTATCGCGGGGGCGGACAGATACGCAGTATTTT
CASSLSRGRTDTQYF
>-|14|TRBV6-5|-|TRBJ2-7
TGTGCCAGCAGTTACCAGGGGTCCTCCTACGAGCAGTACTTC
CASSYQGSSYEQYF
>-|13|TRBV7-8|-|TRBJ2-5
TGTGCCAGCACCAGGACCCCTCGGGAGACCCAGTACTTC
CASTRTPRETQYF
>-|15|TRBV6-1|few|TRBJ1-5
TGTGCCAGCAGTGAAGCAGGGGCGGGGATTCGGCCCCAGCATTTT
CASSEAGAGIRPQHF
>TRBD1|15|TRBV5-1|-|TRBJ1-6
TGCGCCAGCAGCCCGCAGGGGGCCAATAGTTCACCCCTCCACTTT
CASSPQGANSSPLHF
>-|19|TRBV21-1|-|TRBJ2-7
TGTGCCAGCAGCAAAGACGGGACAGGGCGCCGTCGGGTCTCCTACGAGCAGTACTTC
CASSKDGTGRRRVSYEQYF
>TRBD2|17|TRBV18|-|TRBJ2-3
TGTGCCAGCTCACCACCGCAAACTAGCGGGGGGCGAAATACGCAGTATTTT
CASSPPQTSGGRNTQYF
>-|17|TRBV14|-|TRBJ2-1
TGTGCCAGCAGCCAAGCATCAGGGCTGGGGTCCTACAATGAGCAGTTCTTC
CASSQASGLGSYNEQFF
>-|16|TRBV5-4|-|TRBJ2-4
TGTGCCAGCAGCCTCCAGGTAGGGGGAGCCAAAAACATTCAGTACTTC
CASSLQVGGAKNIQYF
>-|14|TRBV11-2|-|TRBJ2-5
TGTGCCAGCAGCTTAGGCAGGGAGAGAGAGACCCAGTACTTC
CASSLGRERETQYF
>-|13|TRBV7-9|-|TRBJ1-1
TGTGCCAGCAGCTCGAGGACGGGTCTTGGAGCTTTCTTT
CASSSRTGLGAFF
>-|14|TRBV3-1/TRBV3-2|-|TRBJ1-1
TGTGCCAGCAGCCCGGCCATACTGAACACTGAAGCTTTCTTT
CASSPAILNTEAFF
>-|15|TRBV21-1|once|TRBJ1-2
TGTGCCAGCAGCAGCCGACAGGGTAATTTAGATGGCTACACCTTC
CASSSRQGNLDGYTF
>-|11|TRBV11-2|-|TRBJ2-1
TGTGCCAGCAGCTTAATGAATGAGCAGTTCTTC
CASSLMNEQFF
>-|13|TRBV7-2|-|TRBJ1-1
TGTGCCAGCAGCAGTCAGATGAACACTGAAGCTTTCTTT
CASSSQMNTEAFF
>TRBD2|15|TRBV11-3|once|TRBJ2-1
TGTGCCAGCAGCTTAACTAGCGGGGGGCACGATGAGCAGTTCTTC
CASSLTSGGHDEQFF